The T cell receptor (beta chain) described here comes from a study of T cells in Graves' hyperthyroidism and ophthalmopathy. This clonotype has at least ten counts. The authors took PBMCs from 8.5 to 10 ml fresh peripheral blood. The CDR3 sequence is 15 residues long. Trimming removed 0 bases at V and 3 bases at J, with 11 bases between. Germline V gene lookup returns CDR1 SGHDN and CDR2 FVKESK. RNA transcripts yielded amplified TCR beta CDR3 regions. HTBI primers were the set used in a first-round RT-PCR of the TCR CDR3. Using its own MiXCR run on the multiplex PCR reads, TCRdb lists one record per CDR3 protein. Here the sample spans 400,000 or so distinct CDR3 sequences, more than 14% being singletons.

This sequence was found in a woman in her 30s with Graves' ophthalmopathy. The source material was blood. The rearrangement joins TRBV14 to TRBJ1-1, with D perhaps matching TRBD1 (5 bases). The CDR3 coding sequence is TGTGCCAGCAGCCAAGATTTGGGGGATTACACTGAAGCTTTCTTT. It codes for CASSQDLGDYTEAFF.